This record looks at one T cell receptor (beta chain) sequence and its context. It has no known antigen specificity. Within one base of it there is no much larger clone, and no base qualities were kept. The source of the sample is a study of vaccination effects on CD4 cells after COVID-19 (dated by TCRdb to 2022 to 2024). Background for the entire study: Across the study, the median time from the second dose to post-vaccine sampling was 72 days (range 14 to 241). A total of some eleven COVID-19 convalescent patients and several SARS-CoV-2-naive healthy vaccine recipients were included in the full study. SARS-CoV-2 spike-specific CD4+ TCR repertoires from before and after mRNA vaccination were compared in COVID-19 convalescent patients and in infection-naive vaccine recipients. Cultures from other donors in the study were sequenced using the Oncomine TCR Beta short-read assay on an Illumina iSeq 100. The paper's findings and limits, for the study overall: The study was limited by a small number of convalescent patients and lacked early post-infection timepoints. Clones induced by infection and clones induced by vaccination both contracted markedly at late timepoints after vaccination, which fits with T cell responses waning over time. Among healthy vaccine recipients, nearly all vaccine-induced clones were SARS-CoV-2 mono-reactive, and just 1 of 255 was cross-reactive with common cold coronaviruses.

V loses 3 bases, J loses 0 bases, and the germline ends lie 6 bases apart. The germline V gene (reference sequence) sets CDR1 to LNHDA and CDR2 to SQIVND. CDR3 length: 14 amino acids, cysteine to phenylalanine. The DNA shown is the 42-base CDR3, in frame from base 1. Libraries were prepared through the immunoSEQ multiplex PCR assay. DNA from the CD4+ T cells that had been cultured and isolated underwent TCR beta CDR3 sequencing. The published analysis was carried out like this. Non-productive TCR sequences were removed, reads were trimmed to the CDR3 region, and CDR3s of at least 7 amino acids were retained. The MANAFEST web app was used to identify antigen-specific clonotypes by comparing expansion in peptide wells with expansion in reference cultures. Positive clones required FDR<0.05 expansion versus reference and all other wells, odds ratio above 5, and frequency above 0.1% in two replicate wells. Cross-reactive clonotypes were defined as significantly expanded in SARS-CoV-2 spike wells and in at least one common cold coronavirus spike condition. Using the stringdist R package, CDR3 similarity was measured by Levenshtein distance, and unrooted trees were constructed with ape in R 3.6.1. In TCRdb, the immuneACCESS table is reduced to in-frame sequences with V and J assigned. These tables do not hold every clone; where another copy was compared, an unresolved V gene accounts for under half, and the others remain unexplained. V and J calls and clone size follow that table, whereas D and trimming were derived from the DNA. The sample contains about 50,000 clones, about 76% of them found a single time. Roughly 16% of the sample rests with the top ten.

To identify antigen-specific CD4+ T cell clonotypes by their expansion, the ViraFEST assay first stimulated PBMC with viral peptide pools and then applied TCR sequencing. After less than eleven days of culture, CD4+ T cells were isolated with the EasySep CD4+ T cell isolation kit. Each participant got two doses of an mRNA SARS-CoV-2 vaccine, either BNT162b2 or mRNA-1273. Negative nucleocapsid antibody results before and after vaccination confirmed that the healthy vaccine recipients had no prior SARS-CoV-2 infection. A few million PBMC per well were cultured with 8.5 to 10 ug/ml peptides in IMDM containing around 4.6% human AB serum, 10 IU/ml IL-2 and gentamicin. On days 3 and 7, half of the culture medium was replaced with fresh IL-2-containing medium. Unless otherwise noted, each peptide stimulation condition was cultured in triplicate wells. PBMC were separated from whole blood using Ficoll-Paque Plus gradient centrifugation and were then either cryopreserved at -140C or used fresh. Overlapping peptide pools spanned the spike proteins of SARS-CoV-2 and the common cold coronaviruses HCoV-NL63, HCoV-OC43 and HCoV-229E. The QIAamp micro DNA kit was used to extract genomic DNA from the cultured CD4+ T cells.

The sequence joins TRBV19 to TRBJ1-5, with the D gene not clear enough to name. The clonotype comes from a human donor who received a COVID-19 vaccine. Sequencing was performed on CD4+ T cells from PBMCs cultured with HCoV-OC43 spike peptides, taken after COVID-19 vaccination. Read against the paper, the sample's cell subset or site label means: HCoV-OC43 spike overlapping peptide pool stimulation. Read as DNA, the sequence is TGTGCCAGTAGTATTCCCCTTAGCAATCAGCCCCAGCATTTT. Translated, this is CASSIPLSNQPQHF.